These 26 T cell receptor beta chains share one sample of origin, sequenced in a study of OX40 agonist ivuxolimab in advanced cancers. Libraries were made using the immunoSEQ multiplex PCR assay. This is the immuneACCESS table as TCRdb keeps it, with only in-frame sequences that have V and J called. A part of the clones is gone; compared with another copy, unresolved V genes explain less than half, and the rest is unexplained. This sample holds around 40,000 clones; 85% were observed only once. The ten largest make up 2.5% to 3% of the sample. The sequencing used CD4+ or CD8+ T cells sorted from blood, collected in a trial of the OX40 agonist ivuxolimab. These receptors were obtained from an adult with an advanced solid tumor such as melanoma, head and neck, liver or kidney cancer.

The chain carries TRBV6-6 and TRBJ1-3, with unresolved D. Germline V gene sequence: CDR1 MNHNY, CDR2 SVGAGI (reference sequence). CDR3 size: 14 residues. V lost 4 bases, J lost 0 bases, and 7 bases lay in between. The CDR3 loop reads CASSSPVSGNTIYF. In DNA form, the CDR3 reads TGTGCCAGCAGTTCGCCAGTCTCTGGAAACACCATATATTTT.

The CDR3 loop reads CASTPPGRDTQYF. CDR3 sequence (DNA): TGTGCCAGTACCCCCCCGGGGCGGGATACGCAGTATTTT. The chain employs TRBV19 and TRBJ2-3; D tentatively reads TRBD1 or TRBD2 (5 bases each). The CDR3 has 13 amino acids. V lost 7 bases and J lost 6, with 14 bases in between. CDR1 is LNHDA and CDR2 is SQIVND in the germline V gene (reference sequence). Supplemented by reference TRBV19 and TRBJ2-3, the full variable domain reads DGGITQSPKYLFRKEGQNVTLSCEQNLNHDAMYWYRQDPGQGLRLIYYSQIVNDFQKGDIAEGYSVSREKKESFPLTVTSAQKNPTAFYLCASTPPGRDTQYFGPGTRLTVL.

The chain joins TRBV2 to TRBJ1-1; D not certain. This CDR3 spans 14 amino acids. Germline V CDR1 and CDR2: SNHLY, FYNNEI. V was cut by 5 bases and J by 5 bases, with 15 bases left in between. CDR3 region: CASSLRVSVTEAFF. The CDR3 DNA sequence: TGTGCCAGCAGTCTCCGGGTCTCGGTTACTGAAGCTTTCTTT. Based on the CDR3 plus reference TRBV2 and TRBJ1-1, the full variable domain is EPEVTQTPSHQVTQMGQEVILRCVPISNHLYFYWYRQILGQKVEFLVSFYNNEISEKSEIFDDQFSVERPDGSNFTLKIRSTKLEDSAMYFCASSLRVSVTEAFFGQGTRLTVV.

The chain combines TRBV29-1 with TRBJ2-1, with 10 bases fitting TRBD1. Germline CDR1 is SQVTM and CDR2 is ANQGSEA. The CDR3 has 12 residues. V lost 8 bases to trimming and J lost 8 bases; unmatched junction nucleotides: 6. Here the CDR3 reads CSTRDRGHEQFF. DNA of the CDR3: TGCAGCACCCGGGACAGGGGCCATGAGCAGTTCTTC.

This clone was counted only a few times. The chain employs TRBV5-1 and TRBJ2-3; 8 bases are shared with TRBD2. Trimming removed 0 bases from V and 3 bases from J; junction bases left unmatched: 3. Per the germline V gene, CDR1 is SGHRS and CDR2 is YFSETQ. The CDR3 extends over 15 amino acids. The CDR3 DNA is TGCGCCAGCAGCTTGGCCGGGAGGGCAACAGATACGCAGTATTTT. It encodes CASSLAGRATDTQYF.

J is TRBJ2-1 and V is TRBV4-2, with TRBD2 matching 13 bases. J gave up 7 bases and V 1 base, and 1 base lay outside the gene matches. This CDR3 contains 15 residues. Germline CDR1 LGHNA, CDR2 YNFKEQ. CDR3 in DNA: TGTGCCAGCAGCCAAGGACTAGCGGGAGGAAATGAGCAGTTCTTC. Encoded protein: CASSQGLAGGNEQFF.

The rearrangement joins TRBV19 to TRBJ2-1; 7 nucleotides match TRBD2. CDR1 LNHDA and CDR2 SQIVND come from the germline V gene (reference sequence). The CDR3 extends over 14 amino acids. Losses at the gene ends were 5 bases for V and 3 bases for J; bases not matched to a gene: 4. The CDR3 sequence is CASSRASGYNEQFF. As DNA, the CDR3 is TGTGCCAGTAGTCGGGCTAGCGGCTACAATGAGCAGTTCTTC.

The rearrangement uses TRBV2 and TRBJ2-1; no clear D gene. V was clipped by 7 bases and J by 0 bases, with 13 bases between them. The germline V gene encodes CDR1 SNHLY and CDR2 FYNNEI. This CDR3 comprises 15 residues. The CDR3 loop reads CASIRTRLSYNEQFF. CDR3 coding DNA: TGTGCCAGCATTAGGACGCGTCTCTCCTACAATGAGCAGTTCTTC. Variable domain in full (rest from reference TRBV2 and TRBJ2-1): EPEVTQTPSHQVTQMGQEVILRCVPISNHLYFYWYRQILGQKVEFLVSFYNNEISEKSEIFDDQFSVERPDGSNFTLKIRSTKLEDSAMYFCASIRTRLSYNEQFFGPGTRLTVL.

This chain joins TRBV10-3 and TRBJ2-7, with 7 positions matching TRBD1. This CDR3 has 13 residues. The germline gives CDR1 ENHRY, CDR2 SYGVKD. V lost 9 bases to trimming and J lost 2 bases; unmatched junction nucleotides: 7. As DNA, the CDR3 is TGTGCCATGGCCGGGACAGACACCTACGAGCAGTACTTC. Residues: CAMAGTDTYEQYF.

The chain recombines TRBV7-9 with TRBJ2-1; D gene ambiguous. The CDR3 is made up of 16 amino acids. Trimming cost V 5 bases and J 0 bases, with 14 bases left between them. The germline gives CDR1 SEHNR, CDR2 FQNEAQ (reference sequence). CDR3 DNA: TGTGCCAGCAGCCCGGTAGGCTCCCTCTCCTACAATGAGCAGTTCTTC. As protein: CASSPVGSLSYNEQFF. The full variable domain, its missing parts supplied by reference TRBV7-9 and TRBJ2-1, is DTGVSQNPRHKITKRGQNVTFRCDPISEHNRLYWYRQTLGQGPEFLTYFQNEAQLEKSRLLSDRFSAERPKGSFSTLEIQRTEQGDSAMYLCASSPVGSLSYNEQFFGPGTRLTVL.

The rearrangement joins TRBV6-5 to TRBJ2-7; D may be TRBD1 (5 bases). The CDR3 is made up of 13 amino acids. Trimming removed 5 bases from V and 2 bases from J, with 10 bases in between. Germline assignment: CDR1 MNHEY and CDR2 SVGAGI. The DNA for the CDR3 is TGTGCCAGCAGTAACAGGATAGCCTACGAGCAGTACTTC. The encoded protein is CASSNRIAYEQYF.

This clone was counted only a few times. The chain employs TRBV18 and TRBJ1-5; D is ambiguous. The V gene's germline CDR1 is KGHSH and CDR2 LQKENI. The ends were cut back, 3 bases at V and 0 bases at J, with 6 bases in the middle. This CDR3 has 14 amino acids. For the CDR3, the DNA is TGTGCCAGCTCACCTCAGTATAGCAATCAGCCCCAGCATTTT. As protein: CASSPQYSNQPQHF.

The J gene is TRBJ2-7, the V gene TRBV4-1; possibly TRBD1 or TRBD2 for D (5 bases each). The CDR3 consists of 15 residues. Germline V gene lookup returns CDR1 MGHRA and CDR2 YSYEKL. V was clipped by 3 bases and J by 2 bases, with 14 bases between them. The CDR3 DNA reads as TGCGCCAGCAGCCACCCGGGACGGATTACCTACGAGCAGTACTTC. The encoded protein is CASSHPGRITYEQYF.

This clone was seen a single time. The CDR3 is CASSYRDYNEQFF. Here the CDR3 DNA reads TGTGCCAGCAGTTACAGGGACTACAATGAGCAGTTCTTC. V is TRBV6-6 and J is TRBJ2-1; no firm D call. CDR1 is MNHNY, CDR2 SVGAGI, per germline (reference sequence). The V end was cut by 2 bases, the J end by 3 bases, with 5 bases between. The CDR3 consists of 13 residues.

The CDR3 loop reads CASWDRGTTNEKLFF. CDR3 bases: TGTGCCAGCTGGGACAGGGGAACAACTAATGAAAAACTGTTTTTT. The rearrangement links TRBV6-6 to TRBJ1-4; TRBD1 agrees at 10 bases. In germline, CDR1 is MNHNY, CDR2 SVGAGI (reference sequence). V lost 8 bases and J lost 0; bases outside the gene matches: 3. The CDR3 is made up of 15 amino acids.

This clone was seen a few times. The chain joins TRBV18 to TRBJ2-2, with 10 nucleotides matching TRBD2. V shed 4 bases and J 6 bases; nucleotides not matched to a gene: 8. Germline values: CDR1 KGHSH, CDR2 LQKENI. This CDR3 comprises 16 residues. The CDR3 is CASSQRLAGYPGELFF. CDR3 nucleotides: TGTGCCAGCTCACAGCGACTAGCGGGCTACCCCGGGGAGCTGTTTTTT.

The chain employs TRBV2 and TRBJ2-3, with unresolved D. V shed 3 bases and J shed 2 bases, with 9 bases lying between them. Germline V gives CDR1 SNHLY, CDR2 FYNNEI. The CDR3 runs 14 residues. CDR3 nucleotide sequence: TGTGCCAGCAGTGAGCGTAGCATCACAGATACGCAGTATTTT. Translation gives CASSERSITDTQYF. The full variable domain, its missing parts supplied by reference TRBV2 and TRBJ2-3, is EPEVTQTPSHQVTQMGQEVILRCVPISNHLYFYWYRQILGQKVEFLVSFYNNEISEKSEIFDDQFSVERPDGSNFTLKIRSTKLEDSAMYFCASSERSITDTQYFGPGTRLTVL.

This clone was found once. The V call is TRBV28, the J call TRBJ2-5, with TRBD1 matching 8 bases. Germline V gives CDR1 MDHEN, CDR2 SYDVKM. The trim removed 3 bases at V and 2 bases at J, leaving 2 bases unmatched. This CDR3 is 14 amino acids long. CDR3 sequence (DNA): TGTGCCAGCAGTTTTGGACAGGGACAAGAGACCCAGTACTTC. This gives the protein CASSFGQGQETQYF.

This chain connects TRBV9 to TRBJ2-3; tentative D call: TRBD1 (5 bases). The CDR3 extends over 14 amino acids. V was pared by 4 bases and J by 0 bases, with 9 bases between. The V gene's germline CDR1 is SGDLS and CDR2 YYNGEE. The CDR3 bases are TGTGCCAGCAGCCCCCCAGGGAGCACAGATACGCAGTATTTT. The encoded protein is CASSPPGSTDTQYF.

This clone has only a few counts. V usage is TRBV28 and J usage is TRBJ1-1; D is unresolved. V lost 6 bases, J lost 1 base, and 3 bases lay in between. In germline, CDR1 is MDHEN, CDR2 SYDVKM. CDR3 length: 11 residues. The CDR3 loop is CASRSNTEAFF. Written as DNA, the CDR3 is TGTGCCAGCAGATCGAACACTGAAGCTTTCTTT.

This chain connects TRBV11-3 to TRBJ1-1; TRBD1 might be the D (5 bases). The CDR3 is 14 amino acids. V was cut by 3 bases and J by 4 bases, with 12 bases left in between. Looked up from germline, CDR1 is SGHNT and CDR2 is YENEEA. CDR3 amino acids: CASSFHTGGTEAFF. The CDR3 DNA reads TGTGCCAGCAGCTTTCATACGGGGGGCACTGAAGCTTTCTTT.

J is TRBJ1-3 and V is TRBV18; TRBD1 agrees at 9 bases. The CDR3 length is 15 residues. The V segment lost 2 bases and the J segment 7 bases; nucleotides outside the gene matches: 6. Germline V CDR1 and CDR2: KGHSH, LQKENI. In DNA, the CDR3 is TGTGCCAGCTCACCATATGGGACAGGGAGTAACACCATATATTTT. Its protein is CASSPYGTGSNTIYF.

The chain is built from TRBV5-1 and TRBJ2-5; perhaps TRBD2 as D (5 bases). V shed 0 bases and J shed 4 bases, with 10 bases lying between them. CDR1 is SGHRS and CDR2 is YFSETQ in the germline V gene. The CDR3 runs 14 residues. The DNA of the CDR3 is TGCGCCAGCAGCTTGGAAGCCAGCGGAGAGACCCAGTACTTC. Amino acids: CASSLEASGETQYF.

The chain recombines TRBV27 with TRBJ2-7; D gene ambiguous. CDR1 is MNHEY, CDR2 SMNVEV, per germline (reference sequence). The CDR3 is made up of 14 amino acids. Deletions cut 8 bases from V and 7 bases from J, with 21 bases between. This CDR3 is CASHRNSALEEQYF. CDR3 in DNA: TGTGCCAGCCACCGGAACAGCGCCTTGGAAGAGCAGTACTTC.

The J gene is TRBJ2-7, the V gene TRBV5-1, with 7 bases lining up with TRBD1. The V gene end was trimmed by 1 base and the J gene end by 6 bases; junction bases not matched to a gene: 16. This CDR3 spans 17 amino acids. Germline values: CDR1 SGHRS, CDR2 YFSETQ. The CDR3 spells CASSLTAPGDSKGEQYF. The CDR3 nucleotides read TGCGCCAGCAGCTTGACGGCTCCTGGGGACAGCAAAGGCGAGCAGTACTTC.

The J gene is TRBJ2-3, the V gene TRBV9; D is perhaps TRBD2 (6 bases). With 1 base removed from V and 0 bases from J, the gap between germline ends came to 12 bases. Germline V gives CDR1 SGDLS, CDR2 YYNGEE. This CDR3 is built from 16 residues. CDR3 in amino acids: CASSVTSTISTDTQYF. The DNA of the CDR3 is TGTGCCAGCAGCGTAACTAGCACCATTAGCACAGATACGCAGTATTTT.